This TCR beta chain came from a study of regulatory T cells in long-lasting Graves disease (dated by TCRdb to about 2021). For context, the study as a whole: Patients with newly diagnosed Graves' disease had been on antithyroid drugs for under 3 months. The study took place in China and was registered as a clinical trial. A total of about 33 samples underwent TCR sequencing: about 13 from persistent and roughly 20 from newly diagnosed Graves' disease patients. Peripheral blood TCR sequencing and RNA sequencing compared persistent Graves' disease patients with newly diagnosed Graves' disease patients.

The time point label here, explained by the study, means: newly diagnosed GD, antithyroid drugs for less than 3 months. For both TCR sequencing and RNA sequencing, RNA was extracted from PBMCs using TRIzol. Graves' disease was diagnosed according to American Thyroid Association guidelines. The patients came from an endocrinology department in Xi'an, China. Each patient gave about 9.1 milliliters of peripheral blood, collected in an EDTA anticoagulant tube. Ficoll Paque Plus density gradient separation was used to isolate PBMCs, and no further T cell sorting was performed. RNA quality was checked with an Agilent 2100 Bioanalyzer and agarose gel, and concentration with a NanoDrop 2000. The V and J ends are trimmed by 5 bases and 0 bases, leaving 16 bases between them. The germline V gene specifies SGHTA as CDR1 and FQGNSA as CDR2. From the cysteine up to the phenylalanine, the CDR3 has a length of 16 residues. The only DNA kept is the CDR3, 48 bases in frame from the first base.

Libraries were prepared through multiplex PCR. The run used an Illumina HiSeq 4000. CDR3 regions were amplified by Arm-PCR with iRepertoire HTBI primers to construct TCR beta libraries. Before sequencing, the PCR products went through gel purification. The authors processed their data as follows. A total of 62 TRBV and 14 TRBJ segments were identified across samples and were used for gene usage analysis of CDR3 amino acid clonotypes. COPE and FqMerger were used to merge filtered high-quality paired reads into contigs. BLAST was used to align contigs to IMGT TRBV, TRBD and TRBJ reference genes, and CDR3 was defined according to IMGT. Any clonotype with a frequency above 0.1% was classified as a highly expanded clone. Shannon entropy served as the measure of repertoire diversity, while the Gini coefficient captured V-J evenness. A clonotype found in more than one individual was treated as public. The raw public data were reprocessed by TCRdb itself: fastp quality trimming at Q25, MiXCR clonotype calling, in-frame beta chains only. A single entry per CDR3 protein holds the most common genes and DNA from its merged rows. The V and J calls and clone size are TCRdb's, not the authors'. The sample data list 400,000 to 550,000 distinct CDR3 sequences, and roughly 15% of these were observed just once. Of the sample, 20% to 25% is held by the ten largest clones.

This clonotype appeared many times. This receptor's antigen is unknown. No base quality information exists; no much larger clone differs at one position. Overall results and qualifications from the work: A larger number of public clonotypes was shared among persistent patients (fewer than 3,000) than among newly diagnosed patients (approximately 1,000). Only peripheral blood was studied, because thyroid tissue, the primary lesion, was inaccessible. Persistent Graves' disease patients showed lower TCR Shannon entropy and fewer highly expanded clones than newly diagnosed patients, suggesting clonal expansion. Sequencing and analysis were limited to the TCR beta chain. Preferential use of TRBV28, TRBJ1-2 and TRBJ2-5 was observed in persistent disease, whereas TRBV20-1 and TRBJ2-1 were favored in newly diagnosed disease. The authors noted that the small sample size was a limitation that may lower accuracy.

The data were also submitted as part of a second study, on T cells in Graves' hyperthyroidism and ophthalmopathy. As the second publication notes: Stable Graves' hyperthyroidism was defined as no progression to ophthalmopathy during 18 months of follow-up. Hyperthyroidism patients were newly diagnosed, had a disease duration of under 2 months, and were aged 18 to 65 years. Patients with uncontrolled infections, other autoimmune diseases, pregnancy or lactation were excluded. Diagnoses were established on the basis of clinical symptoms, serum thyroxine and TRAb, thyroid ultrasound, and orbital computed tomography. A first-round RT-PCR of the TCR CDR3 used the HTBI primer set with the Qiagen OneStep RT-PCR kit. Most expanded thyroid clonotypes (frequency above 0.001) were also detected in blood, suggesting blood repertoires may reflect thyroid immune responses. Ophthalmopathy was separated from stable hyperthyroidism by a 13 V-J signature model, with around 90% sensitivity and roughly 81% specificity obtained in cross-validation and 80%/75% obtained in testing. During validation, the model predicted progression to ophthalmopathy a median of approximately 6.5 months ahead of onset, with roughly 65% sensitivity and around 73% specificity. TCR V-J signatures able to tell the groups apart were searched for in a discovery cohort of 95 to 100 patients, of whom 43 had Graves' ophthalmopathy and 57 had stable Graves' hyperthyroidism. An independent validation cohort of about 20 hyperthyroidism patients and approximately 17 patients who later progressed to ophthalmopathy tested prospective prediction of ophthalmopathy. The 100 discovery patients were randomly split 7:3 into training and test sets. The study also compared thyroid tissue and blood T-cell repertoires from about six Graves' hyperthyroidism patients. Following sampling, methimazole starting at 30 mg daily was given to hyperthyroidism patients, and high-dose intravenous methylprednisolone was given to ophthalmopathy patients. Libraries were constructed in a second round of multiplex PCR, after which size selection and purification were performed. Sequencing of the libraries was done on an Illumina HiSeq2000 using paired-end 100 bp reads. SOAPnuke was used to process the raw data, removing reads that contained adapters or uncalled bases, had a mean Phred below 15, or lacked an exact match to the constant primer or identifier. High-quality paired reads were merged with COPE v1.2.5, and unique nucleotide sequences were defined as clonotypes. MiTCR v1.1 was used to align the clonotypes against IMGT TRBV, TRBD and TRBJ reference segments. Analysis was restricted to V-J combinations with a frequency above 0.0001, which covered over 98% of repertoires. The TCS score was defined as the ratio of F50 (clonal expansion) to E x V (chaos), calculated using BLOSUM62-based TCRdist between CDR3 peptides within each V-J. Welch's t-statistics and random forest reduced some 510 V-J features to about 12, which were used in a naive Bayes classifier (R e1071). No statistical method was used to fix the sample size in advance, and group allocation was not hidden from the investigators. TCR Vbeta CDR3 sequencing of approximately 140 peripheral blood samples (over 40 ophthalmopathy, under 80 hyperthyroidism and some 17 progressor patients) is reported in the paper.

The sequence links TRBV7-2 to TRBJ1-2; confidence is insufficient to name the D gene. The receptor's source is a woman under 30 with Graves disease. Donor details come from another sample of the same person, matched by shared clones. The sequenced sample was peripheral blood mononuclear cells (PBMCs), obtained at new diagnosis, from a patient treated with antithyroid drugs. The bases read TGTGCCAGCAGCCTAGTAGGTAGAGGGACTAACTATGGCTACACCTTC. It translates as CASSLVGRGTNYGYTF. This CDR3, with the reference TRBV7-2 and TRBJ1-2 proteins standing in past its ends, gives the full variable domain GAGVSQSPSNKVTEKGKDVELRCDPISGHTALYWYRQSLGQGLEFLIYFQGNSAPDKSGLPSDRFSAERTGGSVSTLTIQRTQQEDSAVYLCASSLVGRGTNYGYTFGSGTRLTVV.